What follows are 8 T cell receptor beta chains derived from one specimen sequenced in a study of blood T cells in healthy people across ages. With a J-beta primer mix and a sample-barcoded 5' primer, a second PCR ran roughly 6 to 11 cycles. A single record per CDR3 protein comes from TCRdb applying MiXCR to the 5' RACE reads. The sample consists of 650,000 to 1,000,000 distinct CDR3 sequences, 30% to 45% of them appearing once. The sequencing input was blood. The origin of the receptors is a man younger than 35 in good health.

This sequence joins TRBV6-6 and TRBJ2-4; D is undetermined. Germline CDR1 and CDR2: MNHNY and SVGAGI (reference sequence). The CDR3 covers 15 residues. Trimming took off 5 bases at V and 0 bases at J, with 11 bases between the two ends. As DNA, the CDR3 is TGTGCCAGCAGTGATTCAACCCTAGCCAAAAACATTCAGTACTTC. Amino acid sequence: CASSDSTLAKNIQYF.

This chain joins TRBV7-2 and TRBJ2-5, with 8 bases identical to TRBD2. The CDR3 is 14 amino acids. Germline CDR1 and CDR2: SGHTA and FQGNSA. J was trimmed by 11 bases and V by 2 bases; bases with no gene match: 10. DNA for the CDR3: TGTGCCAGCAGCTTAACCGGGGGGGCCAATGAGCAGTACTTC. It is translated as CASSLTGGANEQYF.

The V and J genes are TRBV12-3 or TRBV12-4 and TRBJ1-2; 7 nucleotides agree with TRBD1. CDR3 length: 12 amino acids. Trimming took 6 bases from V and 7 from J; bases not matched to a gene: 5. In DNA form, the CDR3 reads TGTGCCAGCAGCATAGGGGGCGGTGGCTACACCTTC. Translation: CASSIGGGGYTF.

The chain uses TRBV7-6 and TRBJ1-1, with 9 bases that match TRBD1. V shed 7 bases and J 3 bases; nucleotides not matched to a gene: 12. Germline V gene lookup returns CDR1 SGHVS and CDR2 FNYEAQ. This CDR3 spans 16 amino acids. CDR3 sequence (DNA): TGTGCCAGCAACTCGGGGACAGGGTTTGGTCACACTGAAGCTTTCTTT. This gives the protein CASNSGTGFGHTEAFF. Full variable domain (outside the CDR3, taken from reference TRBV7-6 and TRBJ1-1): GAGVSQSPRYKVTKRGQDVALRCDPISGHVSLYWYRQALGQGPEFLTYFNYEAQQDKSGLPNDRFSAERPEGSISTLTIQRTEQRDSAMYRCASNSGTGFGHTEAFFGQGTRLTVV.

The chain employs TRBV6-2 or TRBV6-3 and TRBJ2-7, with TRBD1 matching over 11 bases. The CDR3 consists of 16 residues. Unmatched junction bases numbered 7, after V lost 0 bases and J lost 6 bases. CDR1 is MNHEY, CDR2 SVGEGT, per germline. The CDR3 bases are TGTGCCAGCAGTTACTCGACGAGGACAGGGGGCTTCGAGCAGTACTTC. This sequence encodes CASSYSTRTGGFEQYF.

This clonotype has just a few counts. This chain joins TRBV20-1 and TRBJ2-1, with D possibly being TRBD1 or TRBD2 (6 bases each). The J call may not be correct, given that the DNA end is closer to TRBJ2-7. CDR3 length: 15 residues. The germline CDR1 and CDR2 sequences are DFQATT and SNEGSKA (reference sequence). This CDR3 reads CSASWGAVSYNEQYF. The CDR3 DNA reads as TGCAGTGCTAGCTGGGGGGCAGTTTCCTACAATGAGCAGTACTTC.

J is TRBJ2-2 and V is TRBV7-2; either TRBD1 or TRBD2 may supply D (7 bases each). This CDR3 spans 16 amino acids. Deletions cut 2 bases from V and 3 bases from J, with 13 bases between. The germline V gene has CDR1 SGHTA and CDR2 FQGNSA. The CDR3 DNA reads as TGTGCCAGCAGCTTACCGACAGGGAGGGACACCGGGGAGCTGTTTTTT. Its translation: CASSLPTGRDTGELFF.

This clonotype was seen a handful of times. In nucleotides, the CDR3 is TGTGCCAGCAGTGAATCGCCAGGGCTAGGGTATGGCTACACCTTC. It specifies CASSESPGLGYGYTF. This sequence joins TRBV6-1 and TRBJ1-2; D might be TRBD1 (5 bases). The CDR3 is 15 amino acids. Per the germline V gene, CDR1 is MNHNS and CDR2 is SASEGT. V shed 2 bases and J shed 5 bases, with 15 bases lying between them.